A selection of T cell receptor beta chains follows, all from one sample in a study of T-cell memory formation after mild COVID-19. A single record per CDR3 protein comes from TCRdb applying MiXCR to the 5' RACE reads. The sample has about 540,000 distinct CDR3 sequences; roughly 20% are singletons. The sample consisted of PBMCs or a T cell subset sorted from them (not recorded which). The receptors stem from an adult woman who had mild COVID-19 (a few samples of this study predate the infection). Cell type and time point are not known. Each CDR3 is given with its conserved first and last residue. Fields, in order: clone size, V gene, D gene, J gene, CDR3 protein, CDR3 DNA. D genes are given only for firm matches. Some rows have no size entry. The others give once, few or many, or a class for an expanded clone.

>few|TRBV20-1|TRBD2|TRBJ2-3
CSATGTSGTRGGTDTQYF
TGCAGTGCTACCGGCACTAGCGGGACCCGGGGCGGTACAGATACGCAGTATTTT
>few|TRBV4-1|-|TRBJ1-2
CASSRTRDFTYGYTF
TGCGCCAGCAGCCGGACCCGGGACTTTACCTATGGCTACACCTTC
>few|TRBV4-3|-|TRBJ2-5
CASSQGGPSAQETQYF
TGCGCCAGCAGCCAGGGCGGTCCTAGCGCCCAAGAGACCCAGTACTTC
>few|TRBV5-6|TRBD1|TRBJ1-1
CASSPGQGKETEAFF
TGTGCCAGCAGCCCCGGACAGGGTAAAGAAACTGAAGCTTTCTTT
>few|TRBV12-3/TRBV12-4|TRBD1|TRBJ1-2
CASSLRRDRGYGYTF
TGTGCCAGCAGTTTAAGGCGGGACAGGGGTTATGGCTACACCTTC
>-|TRBV19|TRBD1|TRBJ1-1
CASTLSGQGNTEAFF
TGTGCCAGTACCTTATCTGGACAGGGAAACACTGAAGCTTTCTTT
>few|TRBV5-1|-|TRBJ1-1
CASSLGQVTEAFF
TGCGCCAGCAGCTTGGGGCAGGTCACTGAAGCTTTCTTT
>-|TRBV10-3|-|TRBJ2-7
CAISENSYEQYF
TGTGCCATCAGTGAAAACTCCTACGAGCAGTACTTC
>-|TRBV5-8|-|TRBJ1-5
CASSLFAGGRNQPQHF
TGTGCCAGCAGCTTGTTTGCGGGGGGCCGCAATCAGCCCCAGCATTTT
>few|TRBV10-3|TRBD2|TRBJ2-1
CAISEEAGDVDEQFF
TGTGCCATCAGTGAGGAGGCGGGAGACGTGGATGAGCAGTTCTTC
>-|TRBV9|TRBD2|TRBJ2-7
CASSVGSSGGSFYEQYF
TGTGCCAGCAGCGTAGGATCTAGCGGGGGCTCCTTCTACGAGCAGTACTTC
>few|TRBV4-2|TRBD2|TRBJ2-7
CASSHGQGGGRVYEQYF
TGTGCCAGCAGCCACGGTCAGGGAGGCGGGAGAGTATACGAGCAGTACTTC
>few|TRBV6-2/TRBV6-3|-|TRBJ2-7
CASRRLPYEQYF
TGTGCCAGCAGGCGCCTTCCCTACGAGCAGTACTTC
>-|TRBV5-4|-|TRBJ1-4
CASSHDGGGFGEKLFF
TGTGCCAGCAGCCATGACGGCGGGGGGTTTGGAGAAAAACTGTTTTTT
>-|TRBV7-3|TRBD2|TRBJ2-5
CASSAVGGVGETQYF
TGTGCCAGCAGTGCAGTCGGGGGGGTCGGAGAGACCCAGTACTTC
>-|TRBV5-4|-|TRBJ2-5
CASSLRLSETQYF
TGTGCCAGCAGCTTGCGTCTGTCCGAGACCCAGTACTTC
>-|TRBV7-9|TRBD1|TRBJ1-5
CASSLDRGLNQPQHF
TGTGCCAGCAGCTTAGACAGGGGGCTTAATCAGCCCCAGCATTTT
>-|TRBV7-3|-|TRBJ2-1
CASSLNARGSSYNEQFF
TGTGCCAGCAGCTTAAACGCCCGAGGGAGCTCCTACAATGAGCAGTTCTTC
>many|TRBV19|-|TRBJ1-1
CASGMGTEAFF
TGTGCCAGTGGGATGGGAACTGAAGCTTTCTTT
>few|TRBV11-2|TRBD2|TRBJ2-7
CASNPGLAGGPYF
TGTGCCAGCAATCCTGGGCTAGCGGGGGGTCCGTACTTC
>few|TRBV4-3|-|TRBJ2-3
CASSQGLWDTQYF
TGCGCCAGCAGCCAAGGTCTGTGGGATACGCAGTATTTT
>few|TRBV27|-|TRBJ2-3
CASSRRMDTQYF
TGTGCCAGCAGTAGGCGGATGGATACGCAGTATTTT
>once|TRBV7-3|TRBD2|TRBJ2-1
CDSSSSGVSSYNEQFF
TGTGACAGCAGCTCCAGCGGGGTGAGCTCCTACAATGAGCAGTTCTTC
>-|TRBV15|-|TRBJ2-7
CATSRDLGPGRTYEQYF
TGTGCCACCAGCAGAGATCTAGGTCCGGGTAGAACCTACGAGCAGTACTTC
>-|TRBV10-3|-|TRBJ1-3
CAIRRSWSSGNTIYF
TGTGCCATCAGGAGGTCCTGGAGCTCTGGAAACACCATATATTTT
>many|TRBV20-1|-|TRBJ1-2
CSATGAAEGYTF
TGCAGTGCTACGGGGGCAGCGGAAGGCTACACCTTC
>few|TRBV4-1|TRBD1|TRBJ2-7
CASSHPDRGTYEQYF
TGCGCCAGCAGCCACCCGGACAGGGGGACCTACGAGCAGTACTTC
>few|TRBV5-1|-|TRBJ1-2
CASSLAGGDSNYGYTF
TGCGCCAGCAGCTTGGCGGGAGGCGACTCTAACTATGGCTACACCTTC
>few|TRBV30|-|TRBJ1-1
CAWGRDFEGGTFF
TGTGCCTGGGGACGGGACTTTGAAGGCGGGACTTTCTTT
>-|TRBV12-3/TRBV12-4|-|TRBJ1-3
CASSWMGDTIYF
TGTGCCAGCTCCTGGATGGGTGACACCATATATTTT
>few|TRBV6-5|-|TRBJ1-1
CASSRTLREFEAFF
TGTGCCAGCAGCCGTACCTTGCGGGAGTTTGAAGCTTTCTTT
>few|TRBV10-3|TRBD1|TRBJ2-7
CAIKNGQGRDEQYF
TGTGCCATCAAAAATGGACAGGGGAGGGACGAGCAGTACTTC
>many|TRBV12-3/TRBV12-4|-|TRBJ2-7
CASNRFGSYEQYF
TGTGCCAGCAACCGGTTTGGCTCCTACGAGCAGTACTTC
>-|TRBV4-1|-|TRBJ2-3
CASSQDSRRHTDTQYF
TGCGCCAGCAGCCAAGACAGCAGACGACACACAGATACGCAGTATTTT
>few|TRBV20-1|TRBD2|TRBJ2-3
CSASPGGTDTQYF
TGCAGTGCTTCCCCGGGGGGAACAGATACGCAGTATTTT
>-|TRBV4-3|-|TRBJ1-4
CASSQDPHEEKLFF
TGCGCCAGCAGCCAAGATCCCCACGAGGAAAAACTGTTTTTT
>once|TRBV12-3/TRBV12-4|-|TRBJ2-1
CASGGGGTLTEYNEQFF
TGTGCCAGCGGGGGAGGGGGCACCCTTACTGAATACAATGAGCAGTTCTTC
>-|TRBV12-3/TRBV12-4|-|TRBJ2-2
CASTLNPDTGELFF
TGTGCCAGCACCCTGAATCCTGACACCGGGGAGCTGTTTTTT
>few|TRBV11-2|-|TRBJ2-1
CASSLLGGASYNEQFF
TGTGCCAGCAGCTTACTTGGCGGGGCGTCCTACAATGAGCAGTTCTTC